Listed below are T cell receptor beta chains from one sample, sequenced in a study of spatial heterogeneity in lung cancer. MiXCR was run by TCRdb on the 5' RACE reads, yielding one entry per CDR3 protein. This table holds around 7,500 distinct CDR3 sequences, around 2.9% found once. The specimen was lung tumor tissue, collected at surgery. Receptors were obtained from a male donor with early-stage non-small cell lung cancer. Each CDR3 is given with its conserved first and last residue. The order of the fields is V gene, D gene, J gene, clone size, CDR3 protein, CDR3 DNA. D genes are given only for firm matches. Size is stated for part of the rows, as once, few or many counts, or as a class when the clone is expanded.

v_gene: TRBV27
d_gene: -
j_gene: TRBJ1-5
abundance: few
CDR3aa: CASSLKGCNQPQHF
CDR3nt: TGTGCCAGCAGTTTGAAAGGATGCAATCAGCCCCAGCATTTT

v_gene: TRBV27
d_gene: TRBD2
j_gene: TRBJ2-1
abundance: many
CDR3aa: CASSTSGRAKEQFF
CDR3nt: TGTGCCAGCAGTACTAGCGGGAGGGCCAAGGAGCAGTTCTTC

v_gene: TRBV20-1
d_gene: -
j_gene: TRBJ1-1
abundance: many
CDR3aa: CSAYRDTEAFF
CDR3nt: TGCAGTGCTTACAGGGATACTGAAGCTTTCTTT

v_gene: TRBV11-2
d_gene: -
j_gene: TRBJ2-6
abundance: medium-sized
CDR3aa: CASSLSRVSGANVLTF
CDR3nt: TGTGCCAGCAGCTTATCCAGGGTCTCTGGGGCCAACGTCCTGACTTTC

v_gene: TRBV6-4
d_gene: -
j_gene: TRBJ2-1
abundance: many
CDR3aa: CASSLGGSYNEQFF
CDR3nt: TGTGCCAGCAGCCTGGGGGGCTCCTACAATGAGCAGTTCTTC

v_gene: TRBV20-1
d_gene: -
j_gene: TRBJ2-3
abundance: few
CDR3aa: CSAILIRGPITDTQYF
CDR3nt: TGCAGTGCTATCCTTATCAGGGGTCCCATCACAGATACGCAGTATTTT

v_gene: TRBV5-6
d_gene: -
j_gene: TRBJ2-7
abundance: many
CDR3aa: CASSLDRVYEQYF
CDR3nt: TGTGCCAGCAGCTTGGATAGGGTCTACGAGCAGTACTTC

v_gene: TRBV3-1
d_gene: TRBD2
j_gene: TRBJ2-3
abundance: few
CDR3aa: CASSQASSGGAGDTQYF
CDR3nt: TGTGCCAGCAGCCAAGCGTCCAGCGGGGGGGCCGGGGATACGCAGTATTTT

v_gene: TRBV18
d_gene: -
j_gene: TRBJ2-3
abundance: many
CDR3aa: CASSPIFRGADTQYF
CDR3nt: TGTGCCAGCTCACCAATCTTTCGGGGCGCAGATACGCAGTATTTT

v_gene: TRBV19
d_gene: -
j_gene: TRBJ2-3
abundance: many
CDR3aa: CASSRGYPLCTDTQYF
CDR3nt: TGTGCCAGTAGTCGGGGTTATCCCCTATGCACAGATACGCAGTATTTT

v_gene: TRBV2
d_gene: -
j_gene: TRBJ2-5
abundance: many
CDR3aa: CASTQEETQYF
CDR3nt: TGTGCCAGCACTCAGGAAGAGACCCAGTACTTC

v_gene: TRBV24-1
d_gene: -
j_gene: TRBJ2-3
abundance: -
CDR3aa: CATKDSSTDTQYF
CDR3nt: TGTGCCACCAAGGACAGTAGCACAGATACGCAGTATTTT

v_gene: TRBV23-1
d_gene: -
j_gene: TRBJ2-6
abundance: few
CDR3aa: CASSPLRGSGANVLTF
CDR3nt: TGCGCCAGCAGTCCCCTCAGGGGATCTGGGGCCAACGTCCTGACTTTC

v_gene: TRBV5-6
d_gene: -
j_gene: TRBJ1-3
abundance: many
CDR3aa: CASSLKAGNTIYF
CDR3nt: TGTGCCAGCAGCTTGAAGGCCGGAAACACCATATATTTT

v_gene: TRBV3-1
d_gene: -
j_gene: TRBJ1-5
abundance: many
CDR3aa: CASSLHTGSNQPQHF
CDR3nt: TGTGCCAGCAGCCTTCATACAGGGAGCAATCAGCCCCAGCATTTT

v_gene: TRBV19
d_gene: -
j_gene: TRBJ1-3
abundance: many
CDR3aa: CASSMSQVSGNTIYF
CDR3nt: TGTGCCAGTAGTATGTCTCAGGTCTCTGGAAACACCATATATTTT

v_gene: TRBV7-9
d_gene: TRBD1
j_gene: TRBJ2-1
abundance: many
CDR3aa: CASSPYVTGGSYNEQFF
CDR3nt: TGTGCCAGCAGCCCCTATGTGACAGGGGGATCCTACAATGAGCAGTTCTTC

v_gene: TRBV28
d_gene: TRBD2
j_gene: TRBJ2-7
abundance: many
CDR3aa: CASSLSRLAGDEQYF
CDR3nt: TGTGCCAGCAGTTTATCGCGACTAGCGGGGGACGAGCAGTACTTC

v_gene: TRBV2
d_gene: TRBD2
j_gene: TRBJ2-7
abundance: -
CDR3aa: CASSVMRAGGPEQYF
CDR3nt: TGTGCCAGCAGTGTAATGAGAGCGGGAGGGCCCGAGCAGTACTTC

v_gene: TRBV5-1
d_gene: -
j_gene: TRBJ2-5
abundance: many
CDR3aa: CASSLWRGETQYF
CDR3nt: TGCGCCAGCAGCTTGTGGAGGGGAGAGACCCAGTACTTC

v_gene: TRBV6-5
d_gene: TRBD2
j_gene: TRBJ2-3
abundance: many
CDR3aa: CATGTSGTDTQYF
CDR3nt: TGTGCCACAGGGACTAGCGGGACAGATACGCAGTATTTT

v_gene: TRBV20-1
d_gene: -
j_gene: TRBJ2-2
abundance: many
CDR3aa: CSARDFANTGELFF
CDR3nt: TGCAGTGCCCGGGACTTCGCGAACACCGGGGAGCTGTTTTTT

v_gene: TRBV6-5
d_gene: -
j_gene: TRBJ2-7
abundance: -
CDR3aa: CASSYTQTGSYEQYF
CDR3nt: TGTGCCAGCAGTTACACCCAGACAGGCTCCTACGAGCAGTACTTC